These 20 T cell receptor beta chains came from one sample sequenced in a study of T cell responses to AZD1222 COVID-19 vaccine. Clones were sequenced by immunoSEQ multiplex PCR, and TCRdb holds only the in-frame ones, with some missing. The data show some 190,000 clones, with about 92% seen just once and approximately 1.5% held by the top ten. This specimen was peripheral blood, taken on day 0 of AZD1222 vaccination. The receptor set was obtained from an adult in good health.

The CDR3 nucleotides are TGTGCCAGCGGACTCGATGAGCAGTTCTTC. It codes for CASGLDEQFF. V and J are TRBV11-2 and TRBJ2-1, with D possibly being TRBD2 (5 bases). The V and J ends lost 8 bases and 8 bases respectively, with 7 bases between them. CDR3 length: 10 amino acids. Germline values: CDR1 SGHAT, CDR2 FQNNGV.

J is TRBJ1-1 and V is TRBV3-1 (or the pseudogene TRBV3-2); perhaps TRBD1 as D (5 bases). The V gene's germline CDR1 is LGHDT and CDR2 YNNKEL (reference sequence). The CDR3 sequence is 15 residues long. V dropped 2 bases and J dropped 1 base, with 11 bases sitting between them. The CDR3 DNA reads TGTGCCAGCAGCCAAAGGGGAAGTGGGAACACTGAAGCTTTCTTT. As protein: CASSQRGSGNTEAFF.

The chain joins TRBV5-6 to TRBJ2-1; TRBD2 aligns across 7 bases. The germline V gene encodes CDR1 SGHDT and CDR2 YYEEEE. CDR3 length: 17 residues. V gave up 4 bases and J gave up 1 base; unmatched junction bases: 11. The DNA of the CDR3 is TGTGCCAGCAGCCCTAGAGTCCGGGGGGAATCCTACAATGAGCAGTTCTTC. It specifies CASSPRVRGESYNEQFF. The full variable domain, in which reference TRBV5-6 and TRBJ2-1 provide the parts outside the CDR3, is DAGVTQSPTHLIKTRGQQVTLRCSPKSGHDTVSWYQQALGQGPQFIFQYYEEEERQRGNFPDRFSGHQFPNYSSELNVNALLLGDSALYLCASSPRVRGESYNEQFFGPGTRLTVL.

The chain links TRBV7-8 to TRBJ1-5, with D tentatively TRBD1 (5 bases). V shed 1 base and J shed 3 bases, with 7 bases lying between them. The CDR3 is 14 amino acids. CDR1 and CDR2 (germline): SGHVS, FQNEAQ. The CDR3 loop is CASSLGGPNQPQHF. The CDR3 DNA reads TGTGCCAGCAGCTTAGGGGGCCCCAATCAGCCCCAGCATTTT.

V gene TRBV9 combines with J gene TRBJ1-1; 7 bases align to TRBD1. V shed 0 bases and J 6 bases; nucleotides not matched to a gene: 14. The CDR3 totals 17 residues. Germline CDR1 SGDLS, CDR2 YYNGEE. The CDR3 spells CASSVGMGRGQKPEAFF. In DNA form, the CDR3 reads TGTGCCAGCAGCGTAGGTATGGGAAGGGGGCAGAAGCCTGAAGCTTTCTTT.

The rearrangement uses TRBV19 and TRBJ2-5, with TRBD1 as a possible D gene (6 bases). Trimming cost V 2 bases and J 5 bases, with 15 bases left between them. CDR3 size: 15 residues. Germline V CDR1 and CDR2: LNHDA, SQIVND (reference sequence). The CDR3 coding sequence is TGTGCCAGTAGTATATTAGGGGGACCCAAGGAGACCCAGTACTTC. Protein: CASSILGGPKETQYF. The whole variable domain, filled in from reference TRBV19 and TRBJ2-5, reads DGGITQSPKYLFRKEGQNVTLSCEQNLNHDAMYWYRQDPGQGLRLIYYSQIVNDFQKGDIAEGYSVSREKKESFPLTVTSAQKNPTAFYLCASSILGGPKETQYFGPGTRLLVL.

The chain employs TRBV5-1 and TRBJ1-4; 10 bases map to TRBD1. Germline CDR1 SGHRS, CDR2 YFSETQ. The V and J ends lost 4 bases and 8 bases, in that order; junction bases with no gene match: 5. The CDR3 has 14 amino acids. The CDR3 region is CASSPGTGAEKLFF. The CDR3 DNA follows: TGCGCCAGCAGCCCCGGGACAGGGGCCGAAAAACTGTTTTTT. The full variable domain, rest sourced from reference TRBV5-1 and TRBJ1-4, is KAGVTQTPRYLIKTRGQQVTLSCSPISGHRSVSWYQQTPGQGLQFLFEYFSETQRNKGNFPGRFSGRQFSNSRSEMNVSTLELGDSALYLCASSPGTGAEKLFFGSGTQLSVL.

The chain uses TRBV6-5 and TRBJ2-1; tentative D call: TRBD1 (6 bases). Trimming left V 2 bases short and J 6 bases short, with 11 bases between. There are 14 residues in the CDR3. Germline V gene lookup returns CDR1 MNHEY and CDR2 SVGAGI. Written as DNA, the CDR3 is TGTGCCAGCAGTTACAGTGCCAGGGGCAATGAGCAGTTCTTC. This codes for CASSYSARGNEQFF.

The chain uses TRBV11-2 and TRBJ1-6; 9 positions agree with TRBD1. In germline, CDR1 is SGHAT, CDR2 FQNNGV. J was trimmed by 6 bases and V by 4 bases; bases with no gene match: 7. The CDR3 runs 16 residues. This CDR3 reads CASSSRTGDGNSPLHF. CDR3 nucleotides: TGTGCCAGCAGCTCCCGGACAGGGGACGGTAATTCACCCCTCCACTTT.

The J gene is TRBJ2-7, the V gene TRBV11-2, with 7 bases that match TRBD2. The V gene end was trimmed by 1 base and the J gene end by 7 bases; junction bases not matched to a gene: 4. Germline V gene data show CDR1 as SGHAT and CDR2 as FQNNGV. This CDR3 has 13 amino acids. This CDR3 is CASSLAGGSEQYF. CDR3 bases: TGTGCCAGCAGCTTAGCGGGGGGAAGTGAGCAGTACTTC.

The V gene is TRBV9, the J gene TRBJ1-2, with a tentative D call TRBD1 (5 bases). The length of the CDR3 is 15 residues. From germline, CDR1 is SGDLS and CDR2 YYNGEE. Trimming removed 0 bases at V and 6 bases at J, with 15 bases between. The CDR3 DNA follows: TGTGCCAGCAGCGTAGCTACAGCAGGGTTGGATGGCTACACCTTC. Its protein is CASSVATAGLDGYTF.

V usage is TRBV11-2 and J usage is TRBJ1-3; D remains ambiguous. Germline V lookup: CDR1 SGHAT, CDR2 FQNNGV. The length of the CDR3 is 13 residues. Trimming pared 5 bases from V and 9 bases from J, leaving 14 bases between. The CDR3 region is CASSGLVTGTIYF. The CDR3 nucleotides are TGTGCCAGCAGCGGATTAGTCACCGGCACCATATATTTT.

This rearrangement joins TRBV11-3 to TRBJ1-1, with unresolved D. The CDR3 length is 13 residues. The ends were cut back, 3 bases at V and 4 bases at J, with 9 bases in the middle. Germline assignment: CDR1 SGHNT and CDR2 YENEEA. Here the CDR3 reads CASSFTAGTEAFF. In DNA form, the CDR3 reads TGTGCCAGCAGCTTCACAGCGGGCACTGAAGCTTTCTTT. The full variable domain, with the rest looked up from reference TRBV11-3 and TRBJ1-1, is EAGVVQSPRYKIIEKKQPVAFWCNPISGHNTLYWYLQNLGQGPELLIRYENEEAVDDSQLPKDRFSAERLKGVDSTLKIQPAELGDSAVYLCASSFTAGTEAFFGQGTRLTVV.

The CDR3 loop is CASSLLGRVYNEQFF. The DNA of the CDR3 is TGTGCCAGCAGCTTGTTGGGCAGGGTTTACAATGAGCAGTTCTTC. The chain carries TRBV5-4 and TRBJ2-1; TRBD1 is a possible D gene (5 bases). Germline V gives CDR1 SGHNT, CDR2 YYREEE (reference sequence). V lost 1 base and J lost 4, with 12 bases in between. CDR3 length equals 15 residues.

V and J are TRBV3-1 (or the pseudogene TRBV3-2) and TRBJ1-1; no reliable D call. CDR3 length: 14 amino acids. CDR1 LGHDT and CDR2 YNNKEL come from the germline V gene (reference sequence). Trimming removed 1 base from V and 4 bases from J, with 10 bases in between. DNA for the CDR3: TGTGCCAGCAGCCAAGGGTTTCGGGGCACTGAAGCTTTCTTT. This gives the protein CASSQGFRGTEAFF.

This chain uses TRBV7-2 with TRBJ2-3; TRBD2 matches at 8 bases. V lost 5 bases and J lost 5; bases outside the gene matches: 9. This CDR3 contains 15 residues. CDR1 SGHTA and CDR2 FQGNSA come from the germline V gene. For the CDR3, the DNA is TGTGCCAGCAGCCCCGGGGGGGCGGGTGGAGATACGCAGTATTTT. Its protein is CASSPGGAGGDTQYF.

The chain carries TRBV11-2 and TRBJ1-1, with D perhaps matching TRBD1 (6 bases). Germline loops: CDR1 SGHAT, CDR2 FQNNGV. The CDR3 extends over 16 amino acids. The V end was cut by 5 bases, the J end by 4 bases, with 20 bases between. CDR3 region: CASSPPEQGTRTEAFF. The DNA of the CDR3 is TGTGCCAGCAGCCCACCTGAACAGGGTACGCGCACTGAAGCTTTCTTT.

V gene TRBV19 combines with J gene TRBJ1-2; maybe TRBD1 (6 bases). Germline V gives CDR1 LNHDA, CDR2 SQIVND (reference sequence). Deletions cut 5 bases from V and 2 bases from J, with 18 bases between. CDR3 length: 16 residues. The CDR3 DNA sequence: TGTGCCAGTAGTCCAGCGTTGGGGGGGCCCAACTATGGCTACACCTTC. Its translation is CASSPALGGPNYGYTF.

The rearrangement links TRBV3-1 (or the pseudogene TRBV3-2) to TRBJ1-6, with D possibly matching TRBD1 (6 bases). The CDR3 consists of 15 residues. Trimming shortened V by 3 bases and J by 9 bases, and 15 bases separated the two germline ends. CDR1 LGHDT and CDR2 YNNKEL come from the germline V gene (reference sequence). CDR3 region: CASSQPGHMISPLHF. Here the CDR3 DNA reads TGTGCCAGCAGCCAGCCGGGACATATGATTTCACCCCTCCACTTT.

The chain recombines TRBV6-5 with TRBJ1-2; 7 nucleotides match TRBD1. V lost 2 bases to trimming and J lost 4 bases; unmatched junction nucleotides: 1. Germline V gene lookup returns CDR1 MNHEY and CDR2 SVGAGI. This CDR3 is 13 amino acids long. This CDR3 reads CASSYGQAYGYTF. For the CDR3, the DNA is TGTGCCAGCAGTTACGGACAGGCCTATGGCTACACCTTC.